This TCR beta chain stems from a study of breast tumors, draining lymph nodes, adjacent tissues. Study observations and caveats: Tumor repertoires ranked between lymph nodes and nontumor tissue in diversity, with V and J gene preferences. Tumor and nontumor repertoires were significantly more similar in luminal-like than in basal-like breast cancer. Data fit most tumor T cells coming from lymph node, expanding in tumor.

CDR1 and CDR2 from the germline V gene are SGHTA and FQGNSA. The CDR3 contains 13 residues. V dropped 5 bases and J dropped 4 bases, with 11 bases sitting between them. Each CDR3 protein is one row after TCRdb ran MiXCR on the multiplex PCR reads. The sample carries some 140,000 distinct CDR3 sequences, less than 25% recorded once. Axillary draining lymph nodes of breast cancer patients supplied the node samples. Many counts were recorded for this clonotype. Its target is not known. Sequencing used axillary lymph node tissue. The sequence was collected from a female donor with breast cancer. Some clones in this sample may be carry-over from other donors' samples. V and J are TRBV7-2 and TRBJ2-5, with D perhaps assigned TRBD1 or TRBD2 (5 bases each). CDR3 loop: CASSKGTGETQYF. The CDR3 region has the DNA TGTGCCAGCAGCAAAGGGACGGGAGAGACCCAGTACTTC. The whole variable domain, filled in from reference TRBV7-2 and TRBJ2-5, reads GAGVSQSPSNKVTEKGKDVELRCDPISGHTALYWYRQSLGQGLEFLIYFQGNSAPDKSGLPSDRFSAERTGGSVSTLTIQRTQQEDSAVYLCASSKGTGETQYFGPGTRLLVL.